These T cell receptor beta chains were read from a single sample in a study of blood T cells in healthy people across ages. TCRdb re-called the 5' RACE reads through MiXCR, storing one row per CDR3 protein. The table records about 1.1 million distinct CDR3 sequences, about two fifths of them present only once. Sequencing was performed on blood. The origin of the receptors is a man in his late teens or twenties in good health. Both conserved end residues are part of each CDR3. D genes are given only for firm matches. Part of the rows lack a size; the others show once, few, many or a class for expanded clones.

clone_size d_call j_call v_call cdr3_aa cdr3_nt
few TRBD1 TRBJ1-1 TRBV6-6 CASSYRDRPGNTEAFF TGTGCCAGCAGTTACCGGGACAGACCTGGGAACACTGAAGCTTTCTTT
. . TRBJ1-1 TRBV2 CASSEGWNTEAFF TGTGCCAGCAGTGAGGGCTGGAACACTGAAGCTTTCTTT
. . TRBJ2-3 TRBV30 CAWSLRGDTQYF TGTGCCTGGAGCCTTCGGGGAGATACGCAGTATTTT
few . TRBJ2-3 TRBV7-6 CASSARHSNPSTDTQYF TGTGCCAGCAGCGCCCGACACTCAAACCCTAGCACAGATACGCAGTATTTT
few TRBD1 TRBJ1-2 TRBV27 CASSRGRDRGYFNYGYTF TGTGCCAGCAGTCGAGGCCGGGACAGGGGGTATTTTAACTATGGCTACACCTTC
. TRBD1 TRBJ1-2 TRBV4-3 CASSQVGTGPYGYTF TGCGCCAGCAGCCAAGTCGGGACAGGACCCTATGGCTACACCTTC
. TRBD1 TRBJ1-1 TRBV20-1 CSASAGTGSREGFF TGCAGTGCTAGCGCCGGGACAGGCTCAAGGGAGGGTTTCTTT
. TRBD1 TRBJ1-6 TRBV18 CASSPVQGEDNSPLHF TGTGCCAGCTCACCCGTCCAGGGGGAGGATAATTCACCCCTCCACTTT
. TRBD1 TRBJ1-1 TRBV4-3 CASSQEVPGQGLEAFF TGCGCCAGCAGCCAAGAAGTACCGGGACAGGGGTTGGAAGCTTTCTTT
. . TRBJ1-1 TRBV29-1 CSVQMNTEAFF TGCAGCGTTCAAATGAACACTGAAGCTTTCTTT
. TRBD1 TRBJ1-4 TRBV6-6 CASRTGGGEKLFF TGTGCCAGCCGGACAGGGGGGGGTGAAAAACTGTTTTTT
. . TRBJ2-7 TRBV20-1 CSAVRGPSYEQYF TGCAGTGCCGTGCGGGGGCCCTCCTACGAGCAGTACTTC